Below, 5 T cell receptor beta chains from the same sample are listed, as sequenced in a study of shared clonotypes between healthy human individuals. Assay: immunoSEQ multiplex PCR; the TCRdb copy retains only in-frame clones and omits some. This sample carries around 1,900,000 clones, roughly 95% of them seen once, and the ten largest clones take approximately 1.6%. The naive CD8 population came from CD45RO-negative cells selected for CCR7, without terminally differentiated effector memory CD45RA+ cells. The sample consisted of naive CD8+ T cells from PBMCs. These receptors were taken from a man aged 18 to 35 in good health. Some clones in this sample may be carry-over from other donors' samples.

The V gene is TRBV11-2, the J gene TRBJ2-6; 11 nucleotides align to TRBD2. The germline V gene encodes CDR1 SGHAT and CDR2 FQNNGV. Unmatched junction bases numbered 10, after V lost 5 bases and J lost 1 base. This CDR3 comprises 19 residues. CDR3 region: CASSQRRLAGFSGANVLTF. Here the CDR3 DNA reads TGTGCCAGCAGCCAGAGGAGACTAGCGGGATTTTCTGGGGCCAACGTCCTGACTTTC.

This sequence joins TRBV4-3 and TRBJ2-7, with D uncertain. The V end lost 0 bases, the J end lost 3 bases, and 9 bases lay between the germline ends. CDR1 and CDR2 from the germline V gene are LGHNA and YSLEER. The CDR3 sequence is 14 residues long. CDR3: CASSQDKGSYEQYF. CDR3 in DNA: TGCGCCAGCAGCCAAGATAAAGGCAGCTACGAGCAGTACTTC.

Points on this clone: Other DNA sequences in this specimen translate into the identical CDR3. CDR3 in DNA: TGCGCCAGCAGCTTGGGGGACACCACAGATACGCAGTATTTT. Translation: CASSLGDTTDTQYF. The chain combines TRBV5-1 with TRBJ2-3, with TRBD1 as a possible D gene (6 bases). CDR1 and CDR2 from the germline V gene are SGHRS and YFSETQ. The CDR3 length is 14 residues. V was clipped by 0 bases and J by 2 bases, with 7 bases between them.

This rearrangement joins TRBV10-3 to TRBJ1-2; D ambiguous. Trimming removed 7 bases at V and 0 bases at J, with 6 bases between. Germline-derived CDR1 and CDR2 are ENHRY and SYGVKD. The CDR3 totals 12 residues. The CDR3 sequence: CAIKETNYGYTF. DNA of the CDR3: TGTGCCATCAAGGAGACTAACTATGGCTACACCTTC.

With respect to this clone: The sample has other DNA sequences that encode this CDR3 too. The V gene is TRBV7-2, the J gene TRBJ2-7; D is unclear. Between the trimmed V and J ends, which lost 1 base and 0 bases, there was a span of 4 bases. The length of the CDR3 is 13 residues. Germline values: CDR1 SGHTA, CDR2 FQGNSA. Here the CDR3 reads CASSLVYSYEQYF. The CDR3 nucleotides read TGTGCCAGCAGCTTAGTTTACTCCTACGAGCAGTACTTC.